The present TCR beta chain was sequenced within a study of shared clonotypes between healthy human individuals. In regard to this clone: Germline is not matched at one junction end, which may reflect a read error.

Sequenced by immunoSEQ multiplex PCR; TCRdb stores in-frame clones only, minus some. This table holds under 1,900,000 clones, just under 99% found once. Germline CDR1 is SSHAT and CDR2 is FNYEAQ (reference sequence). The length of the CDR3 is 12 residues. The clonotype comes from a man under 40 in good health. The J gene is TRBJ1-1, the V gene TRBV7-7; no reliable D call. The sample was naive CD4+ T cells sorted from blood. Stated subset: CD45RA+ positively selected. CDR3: CASRNEAGEAFF. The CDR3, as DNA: TGTGCTAGCAGAAACGAGGCCGGTGAAGCTTTCTTT.